Listed here are 14 T cell receptor beta chains from one sample, sequenced in a study of regulatory T cells in long-lasting Graves disease. The sample's time point: newly diagnosed GD, antithyroid drugs for less than 3 months. PBMCs provided the RNA from which the TCR library was made. Library construction for TCR beta used iRepertoire HTBI primers and Arm-PCR of CDR3 regions. MiXCR, applied by TCRdb to the multiplex PCR reads, yields one record per CDR3 protein. In the table there are about 610,000 distinct CDR3 sequences, 15% to 20% of which are singletons. The same data also contributed to another study, on T cells in Graves' hyperthyroidism and ophthalmopathy.

Sample: peripheral blood mononuclear cells (PBMCs), taken at new diagnosis, from a patient treated with antithyroid drugs. The receptor source for this set is a man aged 18 to 30 with Graves disease.

This clonotype was seen at least ten times. The chain employs TRBV11-2 and TRBJ2-5; D gene unclear. The CDR3 extends over 11 amino acids. Trimming cost V 2 bases and J 9 bases, with 7 bases left between them. Germline loops: CDR1 SGHAT, CDR2 FQNNGV. CDR3 residues: CASSLNVAQYF. The CDR3 bases are TGTGCCAGCAGCTTAAATGTGGCCCAGTACTTC.

There are a few counts of this clonotype. V usage is TRBV27 and J usage is TRBJ1-2; D perhaps matches TRBD1 (6 bases). This CDR3 contains 14 residues. The V end lost 3 bases, the J end lost 7 bases, and 15 bases lay between the germline ends. Germline V lookup: CDR1 MNHEY, CDR2 SMNVEV (reference sequence). CDR3 residues: CASSFSGGAGGYTF. The CDR3 DNA reads TGTGCCAGCAGTTTCTCCGGGGGGGCTGGTGGCTACACCTTC.

At least ten counts were recorded for this clonotype. This chain uses TRBV12-3 or TRBV12-4 with TRBJ1-5, with 7 bases lining up with TRBD1. V shed 6 bases, J shed 1 base, and the junction held 6 bases outside the gene matches. The CDR3 length is 15 residues. CDR3 in amino acids: CASSPTGPSNQPQHF. Here the CDR3 DNA reads TGTGCCAGCAGCCCGACAGGGCCCAGCAATCAGCCCCAGCATTTT.

There are many counts of this clonotype. The chain uses TRBV13 and TRBJ2-1; D may correspond to TRBD1 or TRBD2 (5 bases each). Trimming shortened V by 5 bases and J by 7 bases, and 18 bases separated the two germline ends. This CDR3 has 15 residues. The V gene's germline CDR1 is PRHDT and CDR2 FYEKMQ (reference sequence). The CDR3 bases are TGTGCCAGCAGCCCGGACTGGGGCGAAGGGAATGAGCAGTTCTTC. The encoded protein is CASSPDWGEGNEQFF.

The chain joins TRBV7-2 to TRBJ1-5; no firm D call. V was trimmed by 0 bases and J by 5 bases, leaving 8 bases between them. Germline V CDR1 and CDR2: SGHTA, FQGNSA. CDR3 length equals 14 residues. This CDR3 reads CASSLARRDQPQHF. In nucleotides, the CDR3 is TGTGCCAGCAGCTTAGCCAGGAGAGATCAGCCCCAGCATTTT.

This clonotype showed up many times. The CDR3: CSAPKGQTTEKLFF. The CDR3 DNA is TGCAGTGCTCCGAAGGGACAGACTACCGAAAAACTGTTTTTT. This rearrangement joins TRBV20-1 to TRBJ1-4, with 7 nucleotides matching TRBD1. The CDR3 loop spans 14 amino acids. V lost 5 bases to trimming and J lost 8 bases; unmatched junction nucleotides: 11. CDR1 and CDR2 (germline): DFQATT, SNEGSKA (reference sequence).

This CDR3 is CASSETGTAPYEQYF. The DNA of the CDR3 is TGTGCCAGCAGCGAAACCGGGACGGCTCCCTACGAGCAGTACTTC. This chain joins TRBV9 and TRBJ2-7; perhaps D is TRBD1 or TRBD2 (5 bases each). Per germline, CDR1 SGDLS and CDR2 YYNGEE. The CDR3 runs to 15 residues. Trimming shortened V by 3 bases and J by 2 bases, and 15 bases separated the two germline ends.

The V call is TRBV27, the J call TRBJ2-6, with 9 bases lining up with TRBD1. The V and J ends lost 9 bases and 2 bases, in that order; junction bases with no gene match: 8. From germline, CDR1 is MNHEY and CDR2 SMNVEV (reference sequence). This CDR3 comprises 16 residues. The CDR3 DNA is TGTGCCAGTGCCCGGACAGGGGATGCTGGGGCCAACGTCCTGACTTTC. This gives the protein CASARTGDAGANVLTF.

This clonotype was seen ten or more times. This rearrangement joins TRBV7-8 to TRBJ2-3; the match to TRBD2 covers 10 bases. Losses at the gene ends were 4 bases for V and 2 bases for J; bases not matched to a gene: 6. CDR1 and CDR2 from the germline V gene are SGHVS and FQNEAQ. This CDR3 region has 16 residues. The CDR3 bases are TGTGCCAGCAGCTCACGACTAGCGGGCTTCACAGATACGCAGTATTTT. Translating it yields CASSSRLAGFTDTQYF.

This clonotype was counted a few times. The genes are TRBV12-3 or TRBV12-4 and TRBJ1-5, with 11 bases identical to TRBD1. Unmatched junction bases numbered 7, after V lost 6 bases and J lost 6 bases. The CDR3 is made up of 15 amino acids. CDR3 amino acids: CASRTGTGGSQPQHF. The DNA of the CDR3 is TGTGCCAGCAGGACCGGGACAGGGGGATCTCAGCCCCAGCATTTT.

This clonotype has ten or more counts. The V gene is TRBV30, the J gene TRBJ2-5; the D gene is possibly TRBD1 (6 bases). Germline loops: CDR1 GTSNPN, CDR2 SVGIG (reference sequence). Trimming pared 1 base from V and 5 bases from J, leaving 11 bases between. The CDR3 is 13 residues long. In DNA form, the CDR3 reads TGTGCCTGGAGTGGACAGGCGCGGGAGACCCAGTACTTC. Translated: CAWSGQARETQYF.

This clonotype occurred many times. The genes are TRBV6-1 and TRBJ1-2; perhaps TRBD1 as D (6 bases). Per the germline V gene, CDR1 is MNHNS and CDR2 is SASEGT. The V end lost 0 bases, the J end lost 4 bases, and 15 bases lay between the germline ends. CDR3 size: 16 residues. CDR3 in amino acids: CASSEAGAASGYGYTF. Here the CDR3 DNA reads TGTGCCAGCAGTGAAGCGGGGGCAGCGTCTGGCTATGGCTACACCTTC.

This clonotype was seen ten or more times. This chain uses TRBV20-1 with TRBJ2-7, with 10 bases that match TRBD2. V was clipped by 3 bases and J by 7 bases; unmatched bases: 9. Germline lookup yields CDR1 DFQATT and CDR2 SNEGSKA (reference sequence). This CDR3 contains 14 residues. The CDR3 DNA reads TGCAGTGCTAGTGAGGCTAGCGGGAGTCGGGAGCAGTACTTC. Its translation: CSASEASGSREQYF.

There are a few counts of this clonotype. V is TRBV7-8 and J is TRBJ1-6, with TRBD1 matching 9 bases. With 5 bases clipped from V and 9 bases from J, the junction kept 11 bases outside the gene matches. The CDR3 consists of 16 residues. The germline CDR1 and CDR2 sequences are SGHVS and FQNEAQ. This chain's CDR3 is CASSPSYRDRASPLHF. CDR3 in DNA: TGTGCCAGCAGCCCGTCATACCGGGACAGGGCTTCACCCCTCCACTTT.